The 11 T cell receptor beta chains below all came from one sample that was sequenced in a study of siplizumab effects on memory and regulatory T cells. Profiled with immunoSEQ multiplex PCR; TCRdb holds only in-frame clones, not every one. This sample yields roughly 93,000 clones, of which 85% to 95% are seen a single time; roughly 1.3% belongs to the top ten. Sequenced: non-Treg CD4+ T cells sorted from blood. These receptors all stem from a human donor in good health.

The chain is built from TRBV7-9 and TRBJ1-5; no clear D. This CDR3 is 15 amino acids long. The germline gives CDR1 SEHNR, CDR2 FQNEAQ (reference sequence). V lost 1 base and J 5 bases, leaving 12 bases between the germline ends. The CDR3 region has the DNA TGTGCCAGCAGCTTAGACGGACGAGGGTATCAGCCCCAGCATTTT. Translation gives CASSLDGRGYQPQHF.

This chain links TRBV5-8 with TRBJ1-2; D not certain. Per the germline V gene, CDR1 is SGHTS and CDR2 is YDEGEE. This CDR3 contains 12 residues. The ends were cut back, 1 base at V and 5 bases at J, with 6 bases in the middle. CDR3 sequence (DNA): TGTGCCAGCAGCTTGCCCGGGTATGGCTACACCTTC. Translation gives CASSLPGYGYTF. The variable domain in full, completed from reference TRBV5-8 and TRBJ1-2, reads EAGVTQSPTHLIKTRGQQATLRCSPISGHTSVYWYQQALGLGLQFLLWYDEGEERNRGNFPPRFSGRQFPNYSSELNVNALELEDSALYLCASSLPGYGYTFGSGTRLTVV.

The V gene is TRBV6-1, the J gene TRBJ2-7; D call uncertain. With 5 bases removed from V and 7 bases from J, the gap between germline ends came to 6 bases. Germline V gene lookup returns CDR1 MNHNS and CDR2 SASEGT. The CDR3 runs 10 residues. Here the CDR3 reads CASSYAEQYF. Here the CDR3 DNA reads TGTGCCAGCAGTTACGCGGAGCAGTACTTC.

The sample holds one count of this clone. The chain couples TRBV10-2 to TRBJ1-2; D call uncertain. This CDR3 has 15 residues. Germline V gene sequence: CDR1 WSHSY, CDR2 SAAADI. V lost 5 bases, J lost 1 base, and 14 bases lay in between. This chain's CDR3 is CASSRSLGDNYGYTF. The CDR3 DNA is TGCGCCAGCAGTCGCTCCTTAGGAGATAACTATGGCTACACCTTC.

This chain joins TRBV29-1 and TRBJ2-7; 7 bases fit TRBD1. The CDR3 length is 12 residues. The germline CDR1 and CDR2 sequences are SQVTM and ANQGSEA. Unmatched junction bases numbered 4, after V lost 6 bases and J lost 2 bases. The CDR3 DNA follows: TGCAGCGTCCAAACAGGGGCCTACGAGCAGTACTTC. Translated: CSVQTGAYEQYF.

The CDR3 bases are TGTGCCAGCAGTAACATGGTCAAGGGGGGCTATGGCTACACCTTC. Its protein is CASSNMVKGGYGYTF. The chain combines TRBV6-6 with TRBJ1-2; perhaps TRBD1 as D (6 bases). CDR1 and CDR2 (germline): MNHNY, SVGAGI (reference sequence). V lost 5 bases, J lost 4 bases, and 17 bases lay in between. CDR3 length: 15 amino acids.

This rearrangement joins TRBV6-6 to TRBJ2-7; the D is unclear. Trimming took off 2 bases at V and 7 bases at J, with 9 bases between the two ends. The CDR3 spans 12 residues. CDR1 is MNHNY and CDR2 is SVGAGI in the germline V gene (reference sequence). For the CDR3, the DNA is TGTGCCAGCAGTTACGGTAGAAGTGAGCAGTACTTC. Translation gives CASSYGRSEQYF.

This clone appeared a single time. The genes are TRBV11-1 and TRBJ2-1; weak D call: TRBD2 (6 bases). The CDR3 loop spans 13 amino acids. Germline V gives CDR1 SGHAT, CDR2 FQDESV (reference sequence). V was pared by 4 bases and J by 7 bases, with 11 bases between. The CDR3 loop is CASSSRDLNEQFF. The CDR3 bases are TGTGCCAGCAGCTCACGGGACTTGAATGAGCAGTTCTTC.

CDR3 region: CASRGRREGTDTQYF. The DNA of the CDR3 is TGTGCCAGCAGAGGAAGGCGGGAGGGCACAGATACGCAGTATTTT. The chain employs TRBV6-6 and TRBJ2-3; TRBD2 matches at 8 bases. CDR3 length: 15 amino acids. CDR1 is MNHNY and CDR2 is SVGAGI in the germline V gene (reference sequence). Losses at the gene ends were 6 bases for V and 1 base for J; bases not matched to a gene: 6.

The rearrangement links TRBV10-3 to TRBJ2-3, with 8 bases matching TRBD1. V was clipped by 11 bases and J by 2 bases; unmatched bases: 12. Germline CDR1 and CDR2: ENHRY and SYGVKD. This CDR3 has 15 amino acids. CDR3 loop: CAVRSSGQVTDTQYF. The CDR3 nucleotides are TGTGCCGTCCGATCGTCGGGACAGGTCACAGATACGCAGTATTTT.

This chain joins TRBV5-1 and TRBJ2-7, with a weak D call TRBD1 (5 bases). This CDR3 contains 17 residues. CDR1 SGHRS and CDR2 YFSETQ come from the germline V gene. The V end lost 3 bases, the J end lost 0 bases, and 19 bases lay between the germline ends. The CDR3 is CASSSLGRDSSSYEQYF. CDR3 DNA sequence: TGCGCCAGCAGCTCATTAGGGCGCGACAGCAGCTCCTACGAGCAGTACTTC.